This entry concerns a single T cell receptor beta chain. This sample stems from a study of blood T cell repertoires in COVID-19. Study in general: The samples span acute and convalescent COVID-19 from the United States, Italy and Spain. T cells, B-cell-depleted T cells, or PBMCs provided the cDNA or gDNA that served as material.

The germline V gene encodes CDR1 LNHDA and CDR2 SQIVND (reference sequence). Between the trimmed V and J ends, which lost 5 bases and 7 bases, there was a span of 23 bases. CDR3 length: 16 amino acids. As handled by the study authors: Quantification of nucleated cells was approximated via reference gene primer amplification. The table came from immunoSEQ multiplex PCR; TCRdb's copy has only in-frame clones and leaves some out. The V and J calls and the clone size are those of that table, but D and trimming were determined from the DNA. Here the sample spans around 57,000 clones, 82% being singletons.

The gene calls are TRBV19 and TRBJ1-1; weak D call: TRBD1 (5 bases). The source of this sequence is a woman in her fifties or sixties with acute or convalescent COVID-19. Sequenced material: peripheral blood. The CDR3 region is CASSPDHQGTPGEAFF. DNA for the CDR3: TGTGCCAGTAGTCCAGACCACCAGGGTACTCCGGGTGAAGCTTTCTTT.